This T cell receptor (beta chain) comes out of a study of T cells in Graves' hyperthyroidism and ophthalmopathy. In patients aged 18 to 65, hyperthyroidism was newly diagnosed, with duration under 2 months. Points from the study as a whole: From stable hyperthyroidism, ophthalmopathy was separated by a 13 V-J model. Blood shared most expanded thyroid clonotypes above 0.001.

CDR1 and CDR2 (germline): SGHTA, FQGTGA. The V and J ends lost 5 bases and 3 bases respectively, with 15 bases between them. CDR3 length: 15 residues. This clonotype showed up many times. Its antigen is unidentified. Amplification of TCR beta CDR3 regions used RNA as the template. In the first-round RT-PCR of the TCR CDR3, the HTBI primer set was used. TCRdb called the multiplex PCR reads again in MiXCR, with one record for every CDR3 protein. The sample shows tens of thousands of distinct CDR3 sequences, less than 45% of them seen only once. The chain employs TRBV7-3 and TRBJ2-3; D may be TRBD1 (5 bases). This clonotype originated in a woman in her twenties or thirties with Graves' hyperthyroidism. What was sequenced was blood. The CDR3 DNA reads TGTGCCAGCAGCCCATGGCAGGGAAGGACAGATACGCAGTATTTT. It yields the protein CASSPWQGRTDTQYF.